This record concerns one T cell receptor beta chain sequence. There is no known antigen for this receptor. Base qualities were left out, and no much larger clone turns up one base away. The same CDR3 arises from other DNA sequences in this sample as well. Whole blood was collected in K2EDTA tubes by collaborating institutions according to the institutions' own protocols. For TCRbeta analysis, collaborators shipped samples in one of three forms: frozen whole blood, isolated PBMCs, or DNA extracted from either of those sample types. Spanning cysteine to phenylalanine, the CDR3 consists of 13 amino acids. Only the CDR3 DNA is retained, 39 bases long and in frame from the first base. Deletion took 5 bases off V and 2 bases off J, with a span of 7 bases between the germline ends. The germline V gene (reference sequence) sets CDR1 to MNHNY and CDR2 to SVGAGI. These data originate in a study of blood T cell repertoires in COVID-19 (TCRdb year 2020). Regarding the study in general: Collaborator samples came from the United States, Italy and Spain and covered acute and convalescent phases of COVID-19. The prospective study material was composed of cDNA or gDNA derived from T cells, B-cell-depleted T cells, or PBMCs. The samples were drawn from two sources: the first 160 participants of the ongoing ImmuneRACE study, and 1,000 to 1,500 subjects contributed by 6 global collaborators. Subjects who had been exposed to COVID-19, were actively infected with it, or had recovered from it provided the deeply sampled blood TCRbeta repertoires that made up the dataset. Where available, HLA class I and class II types were obtained from metadata supplied by the sample provider rather than from assay-based typing. Sample metadata almost always included a de-identified subject ID, COVID-19 status, age in years and sex. The repertoires were released in a freely available public database meant as a resource for research on the immune response to SARS-CoV-2.

Study-wide conclusions, independent of this receptor: The quantity of clinical and demographic metadata differed by source and by participant and was supplied without curation.

The immunoSEQ Assay, a bias-controlled multiplex PCR, was used to amplify TCRbeta CDR3 regions from genomic DNA. The original methods were these. Nucleated cell counts per sample were estimated from amplification of reference gene primers within the assay. Sequence reads were collapsed and filtered to measure the absolute abundance of every unique TCRbeta CDR3 rearrangement. Productive Simpson clonality was computed per sample as the square root of Simpson's diversity index over productive rearrangements. TCRdb retrieved this table from immuneACCESS and kept in-frame rearrangements only. Not all clones are present; in checked studies, unresolved V genes account for under half, and no reason is known for the remainder. V, J and clone size are those of that table, while D and trimming were read from the DNA. The table for this sample lists 310,000 or so clones; over 75% of them were counted only once. 3% to 4% of the sample belongs to the ten largest clones.

Sequencing was performed on peripheral blood. The receptor was derived from a woman aged 45-65 years with active or convalescent COVID-19. The sequence is built from TRBV6-6 and TRBJ1-5; confidence is insufficient to name the D gene. The CDR3 loop reads CASSRQGNQPQHF. The nucleotides read TGTGCCAGCAGTAGACAAGGCAATCAGCCCCAGCATTTT.